The 5 T cell receptor beta chains reported below all come from one sample, sequenced in a study of blood T cells in healthy people across ages. A J-beta primer mix and a sample-barcoded 5' primer were used in a second PCR of about 7 to 12 cycles. TCRdb used MiXCR to reprocess the 5' RACE reads, holding one entry per CDR3 protein. This sample carries around 400,000 distinct CDR3 sequences, about 52% of them seen once, and the ten largest clones take around 49%. Material for sequencing was blood. These receptors all stem from a man aged 55 to 70 in good health.

This clonotype was observed many times. The chain joins TRBV20-1 to TRBJ2-7, with D possibly called TRBD1 or TRBD2 (7 bases each). V lost 3 bases to trimming and J lost 3 bases, with 15 bases between them. The CDR3 has 14 residues. Germline CDR1 and CDR2: DFQATT and SNEGSKA (reference sequence). CDR3 residues: CSASGSRGGYEQYF. CDR3 nucleotide sequence: TGCAGTGCTAGCGGGAGCAGGGGGGGCTACGAGCAGTACTTC.

This clonotype has more than one count but fewer than ten. V and J are TRBV7-3 and TRBJ1-6; possibly TRBD1 for D (6 bases). Per the germline V gene, CDR1 is SGHTA and CDR2 is FQGTGA. This CDR3 spans 16 amino acids. Trimming cost V 4 bases and J 0 bases, with 10 bases left between them. The CDR3 DNA reads TGTGCCAGCAGCTCCCGACAGGCCTCCTATAATTCACCCCTCCACTTT. Translation: CASSSRQASYNSPLHF. Based on the CDR3 plus reference TRBV7-3 and TRBJ1-6, the full variable domain is GAGVSQTPSNKVTEKGKYVELRCDPISGHTALYWYRQSLGQGPEFLIYFQGTGAADDSGLPNDRFFAVRPEGSVSTLKIQRTERGDSAVYLCASSSRQASYNSPLHFGNGTRLTVT.

The chain combines TRBV29-1 with TRBJ2-4; D gene ambiguous. The V end was cut by 3 bases, the J end by 5 bases, with 11 bases between. The CDR3 spans 13 residues. Germline assignment: CDR1 SQVTM and CDR2 ANQGSEA. The CDR3 protein is CSVEAGSENIQYF. Written as DNA, the CDR3 is TGCAGCGTTGAGGCAGGCAGCGAAAACATTCAGTACTTC.

V gene TRBV4-2 combines with J gene TRBJ1-6; D possibly corresponds to TRBD1 (5 bases). V lost 1 base and J lost 9, with 13 bases in between. In germline, CDR1 is LGHNA, CDR2 YNFKEQ. The CDR3 totals 15 residues. This CDR3 is CASSQGPTEASPLHF. DNA of the CDR3: TGTGCCAGCAGCCAAGGTCCGACAGAGGCTTCACCCCTCCACTTT.

The chain is built from TRBV5-5 and TRBJ2-7; 8 bases line up with TRBD1. Losses at the gene ends were 4 bases for V and 1 base for J; bases not matched to a gene: 13. This CDR3 comprises 17 residues. Germline-derived CDR1 and CDR2 are SGHKS and YYEKEE (reference sequence). CDR3 coding DNA: TGTGCCAGCAGCCCTGGGAGGACAGGGCCTTATTCCTACGAGCAGTACTTC. Its translation: CASSPGRTGPYSYEQYF.